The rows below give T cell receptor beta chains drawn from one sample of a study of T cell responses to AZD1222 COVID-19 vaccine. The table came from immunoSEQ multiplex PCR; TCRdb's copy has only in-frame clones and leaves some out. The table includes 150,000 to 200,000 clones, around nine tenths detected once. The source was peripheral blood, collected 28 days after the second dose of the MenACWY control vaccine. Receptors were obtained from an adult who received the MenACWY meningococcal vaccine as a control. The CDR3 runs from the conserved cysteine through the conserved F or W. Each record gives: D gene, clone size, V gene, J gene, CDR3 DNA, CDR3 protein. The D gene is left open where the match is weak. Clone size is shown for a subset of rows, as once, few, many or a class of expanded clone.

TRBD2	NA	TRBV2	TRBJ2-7	TGTGCCACCGTAGTTAGCGGGAGTACCTACGAGCAGTACTTC	CATVVSGSTYEQYF
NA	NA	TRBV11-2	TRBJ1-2	TGTGCCAGCAGCTTAGCCAGACAGCCTGTCTATGGCTACACCTTC	CASSLARQPVYGYTF
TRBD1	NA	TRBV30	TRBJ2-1	TGTGCCTGGTTTCCGCAGGGGGCCTATGAGCAGTTCTTC	CAWFPQGAYEQFF
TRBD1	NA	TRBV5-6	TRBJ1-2	TGTGCCAGCAGCTTGGGACAGGGGGGGTCTGGCTACACCTTC	CASSLGQGGSGYTF
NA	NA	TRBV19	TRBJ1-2	TGTGCCAGTAGTAGTGGCCGTAACTATGGCTACACCTTC	CASSSGRNYGYTF
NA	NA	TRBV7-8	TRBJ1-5	TGTGCCAGCAGCTTACGGGGGAACAATCAGCCCCAGCATTTT	CASSLRGNNQPQHF
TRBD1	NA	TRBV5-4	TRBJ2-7	TGTGCCAGCAGCTTGGGCCAGGGGGATTTCGACGAGCAGTACTTC	CASSLGQGDFDEQYF
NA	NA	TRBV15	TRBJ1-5	TGTGCCACCAGCAGTACCACGGGGGGGCCCAATCAGCCCCAGCATTTT	CATSSTTGGPNQPQHF
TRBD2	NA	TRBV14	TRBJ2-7	TGTGCCAGCAGCCAAGGGACTAGCGGTTTCTACGAGCAGTACTTC	CASSQGTSGFYEQYF
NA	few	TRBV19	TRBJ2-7	TGTGCCACCGGGGCGGCGGGGGAGCAGTACTTC	CATGAAGEQYF
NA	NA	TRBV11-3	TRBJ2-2	TGTGCCAGCAGCTTAGCTGGGGAGCTGTTTTTT	CASSLAGELFF
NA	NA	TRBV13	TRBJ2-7	TGTGCCAGCAGCTTGGGACGGAGCTACGAGCAGTACTTC	CASSLGRSYEQYF
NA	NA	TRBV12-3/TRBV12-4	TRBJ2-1	TGTGCCAGCGTTGGCCCCCCTGAGCAGTTCTTC	CASVGPPEQFF
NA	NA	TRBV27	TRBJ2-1	TGTGCCAGCAGTTTGGGCAATGAGCAGTTCTTC	CASSLGNEQFF
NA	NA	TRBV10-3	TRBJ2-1	TGTGCCATCAGTGAGGCCGGAGGCAATGAGCAGTTCTTC	CAISEAGGNEQFF
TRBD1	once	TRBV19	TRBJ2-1	TGTGCCAGTAATTCTGGGACAGGGGTGGGGAATGAGCAGTTCTTC	CASNSGTGVGNEQFF
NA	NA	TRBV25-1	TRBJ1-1	TGTGCCAGCGGGGTCGGGACTGAAGCTTTCTTT	CASGVGTEAFF
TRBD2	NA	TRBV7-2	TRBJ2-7	TGTGCCAGCAGCATCTCTAGCGGGAGATCCGAGCAGTACTTC	CASSISSGRSEQYF
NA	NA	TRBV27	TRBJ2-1	TGTGCCAGCAGTTCTGGGTACAATGAGCAGTTCTTC	CASSSGYNEQFF
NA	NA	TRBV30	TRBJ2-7	TGTGCCTGGAGTGTAGCCAGGGGCCCGTCTTCCTACGAGCAGTACTTC	CAWSVARGPSSYEQYF
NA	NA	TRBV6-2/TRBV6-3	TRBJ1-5	TGTGCCAGCAGTTATCGGTCAGGGGACCATCAGCCCCAGCATTTT	CASSYRSGDHQPQHF
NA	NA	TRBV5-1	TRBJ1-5	TGCGCCAGCAGCTTGTTTCCCGGACTGGATCAGCCCCAGCATTTT	CASSLFPGLDQPQHF
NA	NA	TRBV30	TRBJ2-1	TGTGCCGGGGGCAAGGGGGAGCGAACTTACAATGAGCAGTTCTTC	CAGGKGERTYNEQFF
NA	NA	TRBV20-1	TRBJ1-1	TGCAGTGCTGGTGGGGGAGGCAGGATGAACACTGAAGCTTTCTTT	CSAGGGGRMNTEAFF
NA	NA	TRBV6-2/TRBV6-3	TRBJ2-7	TGTGCCAGCAGTTACTCGAATTCGGAGGGAGACGAGCAGTACTTC	CASSYSNSEGDEQYF
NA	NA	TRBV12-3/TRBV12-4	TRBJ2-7	TGTGCCAGCAGTTCTCCGCTCTCCTACGAGCAGTACTTC	CASSSPLSYEQYF
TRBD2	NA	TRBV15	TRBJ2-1	TGTGCCACCAGCACAAGAGCGGGAGGAGTCAATGAGCAGTTCTTC	CATSTRAGGVNEQFF
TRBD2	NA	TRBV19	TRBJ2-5	TGTGCCAGTAGTACCCGCACGGGAGGGCCTAGGGAGACCCAGTACTTC	CASSTRTGGPRETQYF
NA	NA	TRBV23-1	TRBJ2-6	TGCGCCAGCAGTCAAGGGACCGCTTGCGACTCTGGGGCCAACGTCCTGACTTTC	CASSQGTACDSGANVLTF